The clone carrying this TCR beta chain was recorded once. The sample comes from a study of shared clonotypes between healthy human individuals. The germline CDR1 and CDR2 sequences are SGHNT and YYREEE (reference sequence). The CDR3 is 15 residues long. V lost 0 bases to trimming and J lost 8 bases; unmatched junction nucleotides: 10. Genomic DNA from each subset was divided evenly over several immunoSEQ plates. This table comes from immunoSEQ multiplex PCR, and its TCRdb copy is limited to in-frame clones, with some not included. Here the sample spans some 380,000 clones, 90% to 97% being singletons.

The source of this sequence is a young man in good health. The material sequenced was memory CD8+ T cells sorted from blood. Subset indicated: CD45RO+ cells pooled with CCR7-negative TemRA cells. The gene calls are TRBV5-4 and TRBJ1-2; 7 positions match TRBD1. Here the CDR3 DNA reads TGTGCCAGCAGCTTGGAGGGGGCCCCCTCGTCCGGCTACACCTTC. Amino acid sequence: CASSLEGAPSSGYTF.